This T cell receptor beta chain stems from a study of blood T cell repertoires in COVID-19. Study context: Some COVID-19 samples were acute and others convalescent; all came from the United States, Italy and Spain.

In the original analysis: Reference gene primer amplification in the assay estimated nucleated cell counts. Using immunoSEQ multiplex PCR, the repertoire was profiled, and TCRdb retains in-frame clones only, with some absent. Clone size and the V and J calls come from that table; the DNA yielded D and trimming. The sample has about 140,000 clones, 80% to 90% seen once. Details on this clone: Other DNA sequences in the sample encode the same CDR3.

Sequencing was performed on peripheral blood. The sequence derives from a man aged 55 to 70 with active or convalescent COVID-19.

The CDR3 here is CASRLLRGVPVDEQFF. CDR3 bases: TGTGCAAGTCGCTTACTCAGGGGTGTCCCCGTGGATGAGCAGTTCTTC. The rearrangement links TRBV12-2 to TRBJ2-1; no DNA check was done on the table's D call, TRBD1. TRBV12-2 is recorded as a pseudogene. The CDR3 extends over 16 amino acids.